These T cell receptor beta chains were read from a single sample in a study of neurological immune-mediated disorders. TCRdb recomputed calls from the 5' RACE reads with MiXCR, one row per CDR3 protein. Here the sample spans 72,000 or so distinct CDR3 sequences, 17% being singletons. Sequenced: PBMCs. The receptor source for this set is a woman aged 40 to 55 in good health. Both conserved end residues are part of each CDR3. Fields, in order: J gene, CDR3 length, D gene, V gene, clone size, CDR3 protein, CDR3 DNA. D genes are given only for firm matches. Only part of the rows carry a size: once, few, many, or a class if the clone is expanded.

j_gene: TRBJ2-5
len: 15
d_gene: -
v_gene: TRBV3-1
abundance: few
CDR3aa: CASSQDSGVRETQYF
CDR3nt: TGTGCCAGCAGCCAAGATTCGGGGGTCCGAGAGACCCAGTACTTC

j_gene: TRBJ1-1
len: 20
d_gene: -
v_gene: TRBV29-1
abundance: many
CDR3aa: CSVEDFLRVGREWIRAEAFF
CDR3nt: TGCAGCGTTGAAGATTTTCTTCGAGTGGGTAGGGAGTGGATAAGGGCTGAAGCTTTCTTT

j_gene: TRBJ2-5
len: 13
d_gene: -
v_gene: TRBV7-2
abundance: many
CDR3aa: CASSLQIGETQYF
CDR3nt: TGTGCCAGCAGCTTACAGATCGGGGAGACCCAGTACTTC

j_gene: TRBJ1-2
len: 14
d_gene: -
v_gene: TRBV5-1
abundance: many
CDR3aa: CASSLAWQSDGYTF
CDR3nt: TGCGCCAGCAGCTTGGCCTGGCAGTCTGATGGCTACACCTTC

j_gene: TRBJ1-3
len: 15
d_gene: TRBD1
v_gene: TRBV7-8
abundance: many
CDR3aa: CASSVPTGPGNTIYF
CDR3nt: TGTGCCAGCAGCGTACCGACAGGGCCTGGAAACACCATATATTTT

j_gene: TRBJ1-4
len: 14
d_gene: -
v_gene: TRBV20-1
abundance: many
CDR3aa: CSANQGSPNEKLFF
CDR3nt: TGCAGTGCTAATCAGGGGTCACCTAATGAAAAACTGTTTTTT

j_gene: TRBJ1-6
len: 14
d_gene: TRBD1
v_gene: TRBV19
abundance: few
CDR3aa: CASRGTGRNSPLHF
CDR3nt: TGTGCCAGTAGGGGGACAGGTCGGAATTCACCCCTCCACTTT

j_gene: TRBJ2-6
len: 15
d_gene: -
v_gene: TRBV12-3/TRBV12-4
abundance: few
CDR3aa: CASSPRSSGANVLTF
CDR3nt: TGTGCCAGCAGTCCTAGGTCATCTGGGGCCAACGTCCTGACTTTC

j_gene: TRBJ2-2
len: 14
d_gene: TRBD2
v_gene: TRBV7-2
abundance: many
CDR3aa: CASSFSGGARELFF
CDR3nt: TGTGCCAGCAGCTTTAGCGGGGGGGCACGGGAGCTGTTTTTT

j_gene: TRBJ1-5
len: 15
d_gene: -
v_gene: TRBV4-1
abundance: many
CDR3aa: CASSQDPQVYQPQHF
CDR3nt: TGCGCCAGCAGCCAAGATCCCCAGGTTTATCAGCCCCAGCATTTT

j_gene: TRBJ2-2
len: 13
d_gene: -
v_gene: TRBV29-1
abundance: many
CDR3aa: CSAIGVNTGELFF
CDR3nt: TGCAGCGCCATAGGTGTGAACACCGGGGAGCTGTTTTTT

j_gene: TRBJ1-2
len: 13
d_gene: -
v_gene: TRBV12-3/TRBV12-4
abundance: many
CDR3aa: CASSLGRDSGYTF
CDR3nt: TGTGCCAGCAGTTTAGGGAGGGATAGTGGCTACACCTTC

j_gene: TRBJ1-2
len: 14
d_gene: -
v_gene: TRBV19
abundance: -
CDR3aa: CASSRTAANYGYTF
CDR3nt: TGTGCCAGTAGTAGGACAGCAGCTAACTATGGCTACACCTTC

j_gene: TRBJ2-2
len: 17
d_gene: TRBD2
v_gene: TRBV25-1
abundance: large
CDR3aa: CASSQEAERGYTGELFF
CDR3nt: TGTGCCAGCAGTCAAGAAGCCGAGCGGGGGTACACCGGGGAGCTGTTTTTT

j_gene: TRBJ1-5
len: 15
d_gene: TRBD1
v_gene: TRBV18
abundance: many
CDR3aa: CASSSQGGANQPQHF
CDR3nt: TGTGCCAGCTCATCCCAGGGGGGAGCGAATCAGCCCCAGCATTTT